These 20 T cell receptor beta chains originate from one sample sequenced in a study of Graves' ophthalmopathy and Graves' hyperthyroidism. Amplifying from RNA transcripts, the study obtained TCR beta CDR3 regions. Second-round multiplex PCR came after first-round RT-PCR with HTBI primers. TCRdb re-analysed the multiplex PCR reads in MiXCR, keeping a single row per CDR3 protein. The table includes roughly 700,000 distinct CDR3 sequences, approximately 40% detected once. Sequences were obtained from peripheral blood. Receptor source: an adult man with Graves' ophthalmopathy.

This clonotype was recorded a few times. The chain links TRBV12-3 or TRBV12-4 to TRBJ1-2; the match to TRBD1 covers 8 bases. This CDR3 is 11 amino acids long. Trimming removed 7 bases from V and 10 bases from J; junction bases left unmatched: 5. In DNA, the CDR3 is TGTGCCAGCACCGGACAGGGAATCTACACCTTC. Its protein is CASTGQGIYTF.

The chain links TRBV7-9 to TRBJ1-2; a possible D gene is TRBD1 (6 bases). The CDR3 totals 21 residues. CDR1 SEHNR and CDR2 FQNEAQ come from the germline V gene (reference sequence). Trimming removed 1 base from V and 5 bases from J, with 32 bases in between. CDR3 coding DNA: TGTGCCAGCAGCTTAGTATCCGGGGGCGCCTCCCGGATCACCTTACAATATGGCTACACCTTC. It specifies CASSLVSGGASRITLQYGYTF.

The V gene is TRBV19, the J gene TRBJ1-2; no clear D. The CDR3 is made up of 13 amino acids. V gave up 5 bases and J gave up 7 bases, with 14 bases separating them. Per germline, CDR1 LNHDA and CDR2 SQIVND (reference sequence). CDR3 in DNA: TGTGCCAGTAGTCCGTTGGATGGAGCTGGCTACACCTTC. Its translation: CASSPLDGAGYTF.

The chain is built from TRBV19 and TRBJ2-3, with 11 positions matching TRBD1. From germline, CDR1 is LNHDA and CDR2 SQIVND (reference sequence). The CDR3 contains 19 residues. Unmatched junction bases numbered 15, after V lost 6 bases and J lost 1 base. The CDR3 reads CASSIGTGGLGSGTDTQYF. As DNA, the CDR3 is TGTGCCAGTAGCATCGGGACAGGGGGACTAGGGAGCGGCACAGATACGCAGTATTTT.

This chain connects TRBV25-1 to TRBJ2-2; D possibly uses TRBD1 or TRBD2 (5 bases each). V was cut by 8 bases and J by 8 bases, with 12 bases left in between. From germline, CDR1 is MGHDK and CDR2 SYGVNS. CDR3 length equals 12 residues. For the CDR3, the DNA is TGTGCCAGCTTCGGGGCCAAAGGGGAGCTGTTTTTT. Its translation: CASFGAKGELFF.

This clonotype was recorded at least ten times. The J gene is TRBJ2-2, the V gene TRBV7-2; perhaps TRBD1 as D (6 bases). Between the trimmed V and J ends, which lost 1 base and 6 bases, there was a span of 9 bases. Germline V gene data show CDR1 as SGHTA and CDR2 as FQGNSA. The CDR3 loop spans 14 amino acids. The CDR3 DNA reads as TGTGCCAGCAGCTTAGGGACAGTCGCCGGGGAGCTGTTTTTT. This gives the protein CASSLGTVAGELFF.

V gene TRBV29-1 combines with J gene TRBJ2-1, with TRBD2 matching 8 bases. In germline, CDR1 is SQVTM, CDR2 ANQGSEA. The CDR3 is 14 residues long. The CDR3 bases are TGCAGTGCGCGCGGGGGGAATGAGGTGAATGAGCAGTTCTTC. Translation gives CSARGGNEVNEQFF.

This clonotype was seen only once. Lacking the conserved final phenylalanine or tryptophan, this CDR3 likely reflects a read error. The genes are TRBV25-1 and TRBJ1-6, with D tentatively TRBD1 (6 bases). V shed 7 bases and J shed 5 bases, with 15 bases lying between them. The V gene's germline CDR1 is MGHDK and CDR2 SYGVNS. This CDR3 comprises 15 residues. The CDR3 bases are TGTGCCAGCAACCCCCAGGGGAGCCATAATTCACCCCTCCACTCT. Translating gives CASNPQGSHNSPLHS.

This clonotype occurred once. Just one base apart from a much larger clone, this may be a read error. A read error is likely, as this CDR3 ends without the conserved phenylalanine or tryptophan. V and J are TRBV20-1 and TRBJ1-1; TRBD1 might be the D (5 bases). This CDR3 comprises 11 residues. V dropped 6 bases and J dropped 8 bases, with 13 bases sitting between them. Germline lookup yields CDR1 DFQATT and CDR2 SNEGSKA (reference sequence). Here the CDR3 DNA reads TGCAGTGCGAGGCAGGGCCGGGAAGCTTTCCTT. Translating it yields CSARQGREAFL.

The V call is TRBV6-1, the J call TRBJ2-7; a possible D gene is TRBD1 (5 bases). This CDR3 region has 15 residues. The V and J ends lost 6 bases and 3 bases respectively, with 18 bases between them. The germline CDR1 and CDR2 sequences are MNHNS and SASEGT. The CDR3 protein is CASSVGALVGYEQYF. In nucleotides, the CDR3 is TGTGCCAGCAGCGTTGGGGCTCTCGTGGGCTACGAGCAGTACTTC.

Concerning this clonotype itself: A read error may account for a junction end that differs from germline. V and J are TRBV12-3 or TRBV12-4 and TRBJ2-5; 10 nucleotides align to TRBD2. The CDR3 is 14 residues long. The CDR3 DNA is TGTGCCAGCAGCCTAGCGGGGGCCCAAGAGACCCAGCACTTC. This sequence encodes CASSLAGAQETQHF.

This clonotype came up many times. The chain has TRBV10-2 and TRBJ1-2; tentative D call: TRBD1 (5 bases). Per the germline V gene, CDR1 is WSHSY and CDR2 is SAAADI. The CDR3 is made up of 14 amino acids. The ends were cut back, 4 bases at V and 0 bases at J, with 9 bases in the middle. CDR3 residues: CASSGRGPNYGYTF. The CDR3 DNA reads as TGCGCCAGCAGTGGGAGGGGTCCTAACTATGGCTACACCTTC.

CDR3 region: CASRPDRVGANVLTF. The CDR3 DNA reads as TGTGCCAGCAGACCGGACAGGGTTGGGGCCAACGTCCTGACTTTC. This chain links TRBV2 with TRBJ2-6; TRBD1 aligns across 8 bases. After removal of 6 bases from V and 3 bases from J, the junction contained 4 bases not matched to a gene. Germline assignment: CDR1 SNHLY and CDR2 FYNNEI. The CDR3 is 15 residues long. Using reference TRBV2 and TRBJ2-6 for the parts outside the CDR3, the full variable domain is EPEVTQTPSHQVTQMGQEVILRCVPISNHLYFYWYRQILGQKVEFLVSFYNNEISEKSEIFDDQFSVERPDGSNFTLKIRSTKLEDSAMYFCASRPDRVGANVLTFGAGSRLTVL.

This chain links TRBV6-1 with TRBJ1-1, with D unclear. Germline V CDR1 and CDR2: MNHNS, SASEGT. V was cut by 7 bases and J by 0 bases, with 12 bases left in between. The CDR3 spans 14 residues. The CDR3 DNA is TGTGCCAGCATAGGAGTCAGACTGAACACTGAAGCTTTCTTT. This encodes CASIGVRLNTEAFF.

This clonotype has a count of ten or more. This chain's CDR3 is CASSLVGDSNQPQHF. CDR3 DNA sequence: TGTGCCAGCAGCTTAGTTGGGGATAGCAATCAGCCCCAGCATTTT. This rearrangement joins TRBV7-2 to TRBJ1-5, with D hard to call. The CDR3 runs to 15 residues. Germline V lookup: CDR1 SGHTA, CDR2 FQGNSA. The germline V and J ends were trimmed by 1 base and 0 bases, with 7 bases remaining between them.

The V and J genes are TRBV19 and TRBJ1-5; maybe TRBD1 (5 bases). The V and J ends lost 9 bases and 3 bases respectively, with 15 bases between them. Germline lookup yields CDR1 LNHDA and CDR2 SQIVND (reference sequence). This CDR3 spans 14 amino acids. The CDR3, as DNA: TGTGCCAGCATAGCCTGGGGCCCCAATCAGCCCCAGCATTTT. It is translated as CASIAWGPNQPQHF.

Turning to this clonotype: A junction end diverges from the germline sequence, so it may reflect a read error. This chain joins TRBV2 and TRBJ1-5, with unresolved D. The CDR3 has 9 amino acids. Germline loops: CDR1 SNHLY, CDR2 FYNNEI. CDR3: CDSSQPQHF. CDR3 DNA: TGTGACAGCAGTCAGCCCCAGCATTTT.

The genes are TRBV29-1 and TRBJ2-7; 7 bases map to TRBD1. The end of the DNA is better explained by TRBJ2-1, so the J call may be wrong. Per the germline V gene, CDR1 is SQVTM and CDR2 is ANQGSEA. The CDR3 spans 14 residues. This chain's CDR3 is CSVAGTADDNEQFF. CDR3 bases: TGCAGCGTTGCCGGGACAGCGGATGACAATGAGCAGTTCTTC.

This clonotype came up a few times. V is TRBV24-1 and J is TRBJ2-2; 8 bases fit TRBD1. Trimming took 5 bases from V and 4 from J; bases not matched to a gene: 8. Germline V gives CDR1 KGHDR, CDR2 SFDVKD. This CDR3 has 16 amino acids. The CDR3 protein is CATSAPGQGFTGELFF. CDR3 in DNA: TGTGCCACCAGTGCGCCCGGACAGGGTTTCACCGGGGAGCTGTTTTTT.

Ten or more counts support this clonotype. The chain couples TRBV25-1 to TRBJ1-6; D remains ambiguous. Germline assignment: CDR1 MGHDK and CDR2 SYGVNS. CDR3 length: 15 residues. Trimming stripped 1 base from V and 7 bases from J, with 11 bases between. The CDR3: CASSELRGSNSPLHF. The CDR3 DNA reads TGTGCCAGCAGTGAATTAAGAGGGTCCAATTCACCCCTCCACTTT.